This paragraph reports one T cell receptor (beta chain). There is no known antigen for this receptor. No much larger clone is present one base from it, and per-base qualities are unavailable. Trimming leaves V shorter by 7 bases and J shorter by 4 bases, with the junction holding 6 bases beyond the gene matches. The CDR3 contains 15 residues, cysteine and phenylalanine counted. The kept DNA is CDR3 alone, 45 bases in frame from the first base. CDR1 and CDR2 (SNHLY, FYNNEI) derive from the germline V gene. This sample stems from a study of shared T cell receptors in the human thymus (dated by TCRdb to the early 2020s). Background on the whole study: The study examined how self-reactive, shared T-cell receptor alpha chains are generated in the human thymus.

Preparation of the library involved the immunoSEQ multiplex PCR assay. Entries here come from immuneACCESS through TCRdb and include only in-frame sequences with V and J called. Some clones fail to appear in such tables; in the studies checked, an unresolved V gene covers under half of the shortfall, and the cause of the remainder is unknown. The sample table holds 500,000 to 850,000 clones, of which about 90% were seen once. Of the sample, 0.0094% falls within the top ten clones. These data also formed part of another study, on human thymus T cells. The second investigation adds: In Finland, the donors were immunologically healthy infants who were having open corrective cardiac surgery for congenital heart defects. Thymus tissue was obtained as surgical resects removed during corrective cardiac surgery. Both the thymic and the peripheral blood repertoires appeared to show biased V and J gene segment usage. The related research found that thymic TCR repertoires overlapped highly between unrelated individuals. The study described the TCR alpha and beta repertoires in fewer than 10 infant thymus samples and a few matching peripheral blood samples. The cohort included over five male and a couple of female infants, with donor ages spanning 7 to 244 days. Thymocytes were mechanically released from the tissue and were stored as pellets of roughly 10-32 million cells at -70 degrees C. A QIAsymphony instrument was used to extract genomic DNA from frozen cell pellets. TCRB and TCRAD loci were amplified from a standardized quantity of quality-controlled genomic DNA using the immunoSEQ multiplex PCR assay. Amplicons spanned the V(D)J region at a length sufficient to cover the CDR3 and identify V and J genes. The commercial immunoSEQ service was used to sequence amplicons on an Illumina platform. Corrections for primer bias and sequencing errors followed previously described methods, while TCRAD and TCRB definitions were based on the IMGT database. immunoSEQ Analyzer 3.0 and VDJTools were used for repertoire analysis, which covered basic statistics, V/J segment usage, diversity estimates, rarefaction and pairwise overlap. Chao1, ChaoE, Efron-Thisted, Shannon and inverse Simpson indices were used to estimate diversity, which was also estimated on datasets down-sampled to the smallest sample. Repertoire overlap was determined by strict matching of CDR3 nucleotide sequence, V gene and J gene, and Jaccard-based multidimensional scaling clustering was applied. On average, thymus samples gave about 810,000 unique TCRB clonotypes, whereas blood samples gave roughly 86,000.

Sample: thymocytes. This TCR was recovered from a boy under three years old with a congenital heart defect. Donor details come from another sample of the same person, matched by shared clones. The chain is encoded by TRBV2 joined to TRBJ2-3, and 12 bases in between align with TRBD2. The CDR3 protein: CASIPSGRGADTQYF. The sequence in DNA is TGTGCCAGCATCCCTAGCGGGAGGGGGGCAGATACGCAGTATTTT.